The 9 T cell receptor beta chains given below trace back to one sample, sequenced in a study of T cell repertoires in cytomegalovirus infection. TCRdb reprocessed the reads via MiXCR and lists one record per CDR3 protein. The sample records approximately 70,000 distinct CDR3 sequences, under 4.5% being singletons. Sequenced sample: PBMCs. The receptors were gathered from a human donor in good health (CMV status not recorded). Some clones in this sample may be carry-over from other donors' samples.

This clonotype occurred many times. The rearrangement joins TRBV7-2 to TRBJ1-5, with 8 positions matching TRBD1. The ends lost 5 bases at V and 5 bases at J; junction bases unmatched: 14. This CDR3 is 17 amino acids long. Per the germline V gene, CDR1 is SGHTA and CDR2 is FQGNSA. The CDR3 DNA is TGTGCCAGCAGCCTTTACCCGATCGGACAGGGAGATCAGCCCCAGCATTTT. Encoded protein: CASSLYPIGQGDQPQHF. The whole variable domain, remainder taken from reference TRBV7-2 and TRBJ1-5, is GAGVSQSPSNKVTEKGKDVELRCDPISGHTALYWYRQSLGQGLEFLIYFQGNSAPDKSGLPSDRFSAERTGGSVSTLTIQRTQQEDSAVYLCASSLYPIGQGDQPQHFGDGTRLSIL.

Comment on this clonotype: A much larger clone sits a single nucleotide away, making a read error possible. The chain links TRBV28 to TRBJ2-3, with a possible D match to TRBD1 (5 bases). This CDR3 is 12 amino acids long. Germline V gene data show CDR1 as MDHEN and CDR2 as SYDVKM. CDR3 DNA sequence: TGTGTCAGCAAGGGGAGCACAGATACGCAGTATTTT. It translates to CVSKGSTDTQYF.

Many counts were recorded for this clonotype. The CDR3 sequence is CASSALVGELFF. Here the CDR3 DNA reads TGTGCCAGCAGCGCACTAGTGGGGGAGCTGTTTTTT. V and J are TRBV7-2 and TRBJ2-2, with D tentatively TRBD2 (5 bases). The germline V gene encodes CDR1 SGHTA and CDR2 FQGNSA. Trimming removed 5 bases at V and 8 bases at J, with 9 bases between. The CDR3 has 12 amino acids.

On this clonotype: This could be a read error, since a much larger clone is one nucleotide away. The chain is built from TRBV12-3 or TRBV12-4 and TRBJ1-1; D unclear. The CDR3 consists of 12 residues. The CDR3 here is CANSLWNTEAFF. CDR3 DNA sequence: TGTGCCAACAGTTTGTGGAACACTGAAGCTTTCTTT.

This clonotype was seen at least ten times. This chain uses TRBV7-2 with TRBJ1-2; TRBD1 is a possible D gene (6 bases). The V and J ends lost 5 bases and 7 bases respectively, with 17 bases between them. Germline V CDR1 and CDR2: SGHTA, FQGNSA. This CDR3 has 14 amino acids. CDR3 region: CASSAQGTAGGYTF. Written as DNA, the CDR3 is TGTGCCAGCAGCGCACAGGGAACCGCGGGTGGCTACACCTTC. The full variable domain, in which reference TRBV7-2 and TRBJ1-2 provide the parts outside the CDR3, is GAGVSQSPSNKVTEKGKDVELRCDPISGHTALYWYRQSLGQGLEFLIYFQGNSAPDKSGLPSDRFSAERTGGSVSTLTIQRTQQEDSAVYLCASSAQGTAGGYTFGSGTRLTVV.

This clonotype was seen at least ten times. CDR3 in amino acids: CSATNLAGVTDTQYF. The CDR3, as DNA: TGCAGTGCTACTAATCTAGCGGGGGTCACAGATACGCAGTATTTT. The J gene is TRBJ2-3, the V gene TRBV20-1, with 10 bases lining up with TRBD2. The CDR3 runs 15 residues. The germline CDR1 and CDR2 sequences are DFQATT and SNEGSKA (reference sequence). V gave up 4 bases and J gave up 2 bases; unmatched junction bases: 6.

In this sample, this clonotype turned up many times. The V and J genes are TRBV7-2 and TRBJ2-1; 8 bases are shared with TRBD2. The V gene end was trimmed by 5 bases and the J gene end by 6 bases; junction bases not matched to a gene: 9. Germline CDR1 is SGHTA and CDR2 is FQGNSA. The CDR3 consists of 15 residues. The CDR3 is CASSIGGAAGNEQFF. CDR3 DNA sequence: TGTGCCAGCAGCATCGGGGGGGCCGCCGGCAATGAGCAGTTCTTC.

Many counts were recorded for this clonotype. The rearrangement links TRBV7-2 to TRBJ2-3; D gene uncertain. This CDR3 has 15 amino acids. V lost 2 bases and J 1 base, leaving 10 bases between the germline ends. Looked up from germline, CDR1 is SGHTA and CDR2 is FQGNSA. CDR3 nucleotide sequence: TGTGCCAGCAGCTTACGGGCCCTTGGCACAGATACGCAGTATTTT. Translating gives CASSLRALGTDTQYF.

This clonotype was seen at least ten times. The V and J genes are TRBV7-2 and TRBJ1-5; D remains ambiguous. The CDR3 contains 14 residues. CDR1 SGHTA and CDR2 FQGNSA come from the germline V gene. Trimming shortened V by 5 bases and J by 3 bases, and 11 bases separated the two germline ends. CDR3 residues: CASSPGPSNQPQHF. DNA of the CDR3: TGTGCCAGCAGCCCAGGACCTTCCAATCAGCCCCAGCATTTT.